This T cell receptor beta chain was profiled in a study of T cells after yellow fever vaccination. Overall study context: The fractions with low cell numbers were processed using SMART-Seq v4 Ultra Low Input. General study results and limits: Boosting was followed by the reappearance of most primary-vaccination clones (roughly 95% CD4, more than 70% CD8). Contaminating bulk clonotypes could be abundant in FACS-sorted repertoires.

5'RACE template switching added a universal primer site and UMIs to TCR cDNA. TCRdb called the 5' RACE reads again in MiXCR, with one record for every CDR3 protein. The repertoire consists of about 630,000 distinct CDR3 sequences, with about 12% occurring once and the leading ten covering 14% to 15%. Including both end residues, the CDR3 is 8 amino acids long. Germline CDR1 reads SGHNT; CDR2 reads YENEEA. Concerning this clonotype: Its cognate antigen is unknown. No conserved phenylalanine or tryptophan is present at the end of the CDR3, so a read error is the likely explanation. The DNA is left out, because the CDR3 cannot be placed on it with certainty; the CDR3 is given as TCRdb lists it.

This TCR was recovered from a man aged 25 to 40 who received the YFV17D yellow fever vaccine. The sequencing used PBMCs, collected on the day of the yellow fever booster vaccination. The chain carries TRBV11-3 and TRBJ2-7; the table assigns TRBD2, which was not confirmed against the DNA. CDR3 region: CASSCAGS.